A single sample is the source of the 32 T cell receptor beta chains below, sequenced in a study of beta chain features in type 1 diabetes. The whole isolated RNA underwent reverse transcription, so sequencing captured expressed TCRB transcripts. Repertoires were generated with immunoSEQ multiplex PCR, while TCRdb's copy carries only in-frame clones and drops some. Among hundreds of thousands of clones listed, roughly 15% were seen once. The specimen sequenced was naive CD4+ T cells from blood. Receptors were obtained from a man aged 18 to 35 in good health.

Of note for this clone: One end of the junction does not line up with germline, which may come from a read error. V and J are TRBV7-9 and TRBJ1-4, with D uncertain. The CDR3 runs 13 residues. Per the germline V gene, CDR1 is SEHNR and CDR2 is FQNEAQ (reference sequence). The CDR3 here is CASTLTPSEKLFF. For the CDR3, the DNA is TGTGCCAGCACCTTAACACCCAGTGAAAAACTGTTTTTT.

The V call is TRBV28, the J call TRBJ2-7; tentative D call: TRBD1 (6 bases). V lost 5 bases and J lost 4, with 12 bases in between. There are 13 residues in the CDR3. The germline V gene has CDR1 MDHEN and CDR2 SYDVKM. CDR3 protein: CASSRDTLYEQYF. CDR3 DNA sequence: TGTGCCAGCAGTAGGGACACCCTATACGAGCAGTACTTC.

The chain links TRBV19 to TRBJ2-1; 9 positions match TRBD2. Trimming removed 4 bases from V and 4 bases from J; junction bases left unmatched: 5. The CDR3 runs to 15 residues. Germline V lookup: CDR1 LNHDA, CDR2 SQIVND (reference sequence). CDR3 sequence: CASSTTSGSYNEQFF. CDR3 in DNA: TGTGCCAGTAGTACGACTAGCGGTTCTTACAATGAGCAGTTCTTC.

This clone was counted between two and nine times. The genes are TRBV20-1 and TRBJ1-1, with D unclear. Germline values: CDR1 DFQATT, CDR2 SNEGSKA (reference sequence). The CDR3 extends over 11 amino acids. The V and J ends lost 3 bases and 7 bases respectively, with 9 bases between them. The CDR3 sequence is CSARQEIEAFF. CDR3 in DNA: TGCAGTGCTAGGCAGGAGATTGAAGCTTTCTTT.

The chain employs TRBV6-1 and TRBJ2-5; 7 bases match TRBD1. Germline V gene sequence: CDR1 MNHNS, CDR2 SASEGT. The CDR3 loop spans 14 amino acids. The trim removed 7 bases at V and 3 bases at J, leaving 8 bases unmatched. CDR3 protein: CASIFLTGKETQYF. DNA of the CDR3: TGTGCCAGCATATTCCTGACAGGGAAAGAGACCCAGTACTTC.

The rearrangement joins TRBV4-3 to TRBJ1-6; 7 bases map to TRBD1. Trimming cost V 0 bases and J 9 bases; bases outside gene matches: 8. Germline CDR1 and CDR2: LGHNA and YSLEER. The CDR3 covers 16 residues. CDR3 amino acids: CASSQDWDSTFSPLHF. CDR3 coding DNA: TGCGCCAGCAGCCAAGATTGGGACAGCACCTTTTCACCCCTCCACTTT.

This clone was seen only a few times. This rearrangement joins TRBV5-4 to TRBJ2-5, with 10 bases aligning to TRBD2. V shed 5 bases and J 2 bases; nucleotides not matched to a gene: 9. The germline gives CDR1 SGHNT, CDR2 YYREEE (reference sequence). The CDR3 has 16 residues. The CDR3 spells CASSPRTSGLQETQYF. CDR3 nucleotides: TGTGCCAGCAGTCCAAGGACTAGCGGTTTACAAGAGACCCAGTACTTC.

The CDR3 DNA is TGCGCCAGCAGGCAGCCGGGACAGGGTAGCACCGGGGAGCTGTTTTTT. This sequence encodes CASRQPGQGSTGELFF. The V call is TRBV5-1, the J call TRBJ2-2, with 9 nucleotides matching TRBD1. The CDR3 extends over 16 amino acids. CDR1 and CDR2 from the germline V gene are SGHRS and YFSETQ. With V trimmed by 5 bases and J by 4 bases, 9 bases remained unmatched. The variable domain in full, with the rest retrieved from reference TRBV5-1 and TRBJ2-2, is KAGVTQTPRYLIKTRGQQVTLSCSPISGHRSVSWYQQTPGQGLQFLFEYFSETQRNKGNFPGRFSGRQFSNSRSEMNVSTLELGDSALYLCASRQPGQGSTGELFFGEGSRLTVL.

The chain carries TRBV7-2 and TRBJ2-5, with 8 nucleotides matching TRBD2. Unmatched junction bases numbered 10, after V lost 6 bases and J lost 4 bases. Germline CDR1 SGHTA, CDR2 FQGNSA. The length of the CDR3 is 15 residues. CDR3 region: CASSRTSHNIETQYF. In nucleotides, the CDR3 is TGTGCCAGCAGTCGGACTAGCCATAATATAGAGACCCAGTACTTC.

This clone was observed a few times. The junction departs from the called germline gene at one end, perhaps through a read error. This sequence joins TRBV7-2 and TRBJ2-5; 7 nucleotides match TRBD1. The CDR3 runs 14 residues. Germline lookup yields CDR1 SGHTA and CDR2 FQGNSA. The CDR3 protein is CASILDRVGETQYF. CDR3 sequence (DNA): TGTGCCAGCATCTTAGACAGGGTCGGGGAGACCCAGTACTTC.

This clone was observed a handful of times. This chain links TRBV6-1 with TRBJ2-7, with 9 bases lining up with TRBD1. CDR1 MNHNS and CDR2 SASEGT come from the germline V gene. The V and J ends lost 0 bases and 1 base, in that order; junction bases with no gene match: 19. The CDR3 loop spans 21 amino acids. The CDR3 reads CASSEAILNRGRSIVSYEQYF. The CDR3 DNA is TGTGCCAGCAGTGAAGCAATATTGAACAGGGGGCGTTCCATTGTTTCCTACGAGCAGTACTTC.

The chain links TRBV7-2 to TRBJ2-4, with a possible D match to TRBD2 (5 bases). Germline V gene lookup returns CDR1 SGHTA and CDR2 FQGNSA. Trimming removed 1 base from V and 8 bases from J, with 18 bases in between. This CDR3 region has 16 residues. CDR3 nucleotides: TGTGCCAGCAGCTTAGGGAGGAGCGGTTCGATGGACATTCAGTACTTC. This codes for CASSLGRSGSMDIQYF.

This clone was recorded a few times. V usage is TRBV28 and J usage is TRBJ2-7, with D maybe TRBD2 (5 bases). The CDR3 length is 12 residues. The V end was cut by 10 bases, the J end by 3 bases, with 13 bases between. Per the germline V gene, CDR1 is MDHEN and CDR2 is SYDVKM. CDR3 sequence: CATSRGRYEQYF. As DNA, the CDR3 is TGTGCCACCAGCCGGGGTCGCTACGAGCAGTACTTC.

The CDR3 sequence: CASSAGLAGGYDNEQFF. CDR3 coding DNA: TGTGCCAGCAGCGCGGGACTAGCGGGAGGGTACGATAATGAGCAGTTCTTC. The chain employs TRBV7-9 and TRBJ2-1, with 16 bases that match TRBD2. Unmatched junction bases numbered 8, after V lost 5 bases and J lost 7 bases. The CDR3 spans 17 residues. Germline assignment: CDR1 SEHNR and CDR2 FQNEAQ (reference sequence).

The genes are TRBV7-6 and TRBJ2-3, with a tentative D call TRBD2 (5 bases). The CDR3 is made up of 16 amino acids. Germline V gives CDR1 SGHVS, CDR2 FNYEAQ. Trimming shortened V by 5 bases and J by 5 bases, and 20 bases separated the two germline ends. CDR3 coding DNA: TGTGCCAGCAGCGAGCGGACGGCGACTCCAAGAGATACGCAGTATTTT. Protein: CASSERTATPRDTQYF.

This clone has ten or more counts. The chain recombines TRBV10-3 with TRBJ2-5, with TRBD2 matching over 15 bases. Trimming at V came to 6 bases and at J to 4 bases, leaving 0 bases not matched to a gene. Looked up from germline, CDR1 is ENHRY and CDR2 is SYGVKD. The CDR3 runs to 14 residues. CDR3 DNA sequence: TGTGCCATCAGGGGACTAGCGGGAGGAGAGACCCAGTACTTC. Translation: CAIRGLAGGETQYF.

This clone was observed a handful of times. This rearrangement joins TRBV19 to TRBJ2-1, with D perhaps matching TRBD2 (6 bases). The germline V and J ends were trimmed by 4 bases and 9 bases, with 19 bases remaining between them. The CDR3 has 15 residues. Looked up from germline, CDR1 is LNHDA and CDR2 is SQIVND (reference sequence). The CDR3 loop is CASSRLGGGSGEQFF. Here the CDR3 DNA reads TGTGCCAGTAGTAGGCTCGGTGGAGGGTCCGGTGAGCAGTTCTTC.

This clone was counted a few times. V usage is TRBV5-4 and J usage is TRBJ1-1; TRBD1 might be the D (6 bases). V was trimmed by 4 bases and J by 5 bases, leaving 12 bases between them. CDR1 and CDR2 from the germline V gene are SGHNT and YYREEE (reference sequence). The CDR3 contains 13 residues. Here the CDR3 reads CASSPNRETEAFF. CDR3 coding DNA: TGTGCCAGCAGCCCAAACAGGGAAACTGAAGCTTTCTTT.

This clone was picked up a small number of times. V usage is TRBV7-3 and J usage is TRBJ2-7; 13 bases agree with TRBD2. This CDR3 contains 14 residues. CDR1 and CDR2 from the germline V gene are SGHTA and FQGTGA. The J segment lost 9 bases and the V segment lost 5 bases, leaving 7 bases of the junction unmatched. In DNA form, the CDR3 reads TGTGCCAGCAGCCCAGAGGGACTAGCGGGAAGGCAGTACTTC. This gives the protein CASSPEGLAGRQYF.

This sequence joins TRBV7-2 and TRBJ2-4; the match to TRBD1 covers 9 bases. V lost 5 bases, J lost 15 bases, and 17 bases stayed unmatched. Germline-derived CDR1 and CDR2 are SGHTA and FQGNSA. This CDR3 contains 15 residues. CDR3 in DNA: TGTGCCAGCAGCCCGGACAGGGGAGGCAGATTCAATCTGTACTTC. As protein: CASSPDRGGRFNLYF.

The chain couples TRBV9 to TRBJ2-4; D might be TRBD1 (5 bases). V was cut by 2 bases and J by 12 bases, with 15 bases left in between. This CDR3 comprises 13 residues. Germline lookup yields CDR1 SGDLS and CDR2 YYNGEE. The CDR3 loop is CASSVDRGDRQYF. In DNA form, the CDR3 reads TGTGCCAGCAGCGTCGATAGGGGTGATCGTCAGTACTTC. Using reference TRBV9 and TRBJ2-4 for the parts outside the CDR3, the full variable domain is DSGVTQTPKHLITATGQRVTLRCSPRSGDLSVYWYQQSLDQGLQFLIQYYNGEERAKGNILERFSAQQFPDLHSELNLSSLELGDSALYFCASSVDRGDRQYFGAGTRLSVL.

Regarding this clone: This sample also contains other DNA sequences that code for the same CDR3. The V gene is TRBV7-2, the J gene TRBJ2-2, with D unclear. The germline CDR1 and CDR2 sequences are SGHTA and FQGNSA. This CDR3 is built from 13 residues. Deletions cut 0 bases from V and 5 bases from J, with 4 bases between. For the CDR3, the DNA is TGTGCCAGCAGCTTAGCAGGGACCGGGGAGCTGTTTTTT. Translated, it gives CASSLAGTGELFF.

The chain has TRBV9 and TRBJ2-6; 8 bases fit TRBD2. V gave up 2 bases and J gave up 0 bases; unmatched junction bases: 13. Germline V gives CDR1 SGDLS, CDR2 YYNGEE. The CDR3 totals 20 residues. The CDR3 region is CASSVPTGTRGPSGANVLTF. The CDR3 coding sequence is TGTGCCAGCAGCGTCCCAACCGGGACTAGAGGGCCCTCTGGGGCCAACGTCCTGACTTTC.

The V and J genes are TRBV7-8 and TRBJ1-4; D not certain. CDR1 and CDR2 from the germline V gene are SGHVS and FQNEAQ. Trimming left V 3 bases short and J 6 bases short, with 11 bases between. The CDR3 loop spans 14 amino acids. In DNA, the CDR3 is TGTGCCAGCAGCTTGGGGAGAATGGATGAAAAACTGTTTTTT. This sequence encodes CASSLGRMDEKLFF.

This clone appeared a few times. The chain links TRBV29-1 to TRBJ2-2; D not resolved. Germline V lookup: CDR1 SQVTM, CDR2 ANQGSEA. The CDR3 is 13 amino acids. Trimming removed 1 base from V and 6 bases from J, with 9 bases in between. Here the CDR3 DNA reads TGCAGCGTTGAAGGGGCTTTTGCCGGGGAGCTGTTTTTT. Its translation is CSVEGAFAGELFF.

The chain carries TRBV5-6 and TRBJ1-2; the D gene is possibly TRBD1 (5 bases). V was clipped by 4 bases and J by 4 bases, with 11 bases between them. The CDR3 runs 13 residues. Per germline, CDR1 SGHDT and CDR2 YYEEEE. CDR3 in amino acids: CASSRDSGYGYTF. The CDR3 bases are TGTGCCAGCAGCAGAGACAGTGGCTATGGCTACACCTTC.

CDR3: CASSLTLRDEQFF. The CDR3 coding sequence is TGTGCCAGCAGCTTGACTTTGAGGGATGAGCAGTTCTTC. The rearrangement uses TRBV7-2 and TRBJ2-1; D perhaps matches TRBD2 (5 bases). This CDR3 spans 13 amino acids. The germline V gene has CDR1 SGHTA and CDR2 FQGNSA. Trimming stripped 3 bases from V and 8 bases from J, with 11 bases between.

This clone was picked up a small number of times. The chain uses TRBV11-2 and TRBJ2-7; a weak D match, TRBD1 (6 bases). V was clipped by 7 bases and J by 6 bases, with 16 bases between them. This CDR3 is built from 13 residues. Germline V gene data show CDR1 as SGHAT and CDR2 as FQNNGV. The CDR3, as DNA: TGTGCCAGCACACCACAGGGATTACGCGAGCAGTACTTC. This gives the protein CASTPQGLREQYF. Looking up the rest from reference TRBV11-2 and TRBJ2-7 gives the full variable domain: EAGVAQSPRYKIIEKRQSVAFWCNPISGHATLYWYQQILGQGPKLLIQFQNNGVVDDSQLPKDRFSAERLKGVDSTLKIQPAKLEDSAVYLCASTPQGLREQYFGPGTRLTVT.

This clone has just a few counts. The rearrangement links TRBV9 to TRBJ2-7; 7 bases map to TRBD2. This CDR3 has 15 amino acids. In germline, CDR1 is SGDLS, CDR2 YYNGEE. Losses at the gene ends were 0 bases for V and 2 bases for J; bases not matched to a gene: 5. CDR3 bases: TGTGCCAGCAGCGTAGGGGAGGGGAGCGCCTACGAGCAGTACTTC. It encodes CASSVGEGSAYEQYF. Based on the CDR3 plus reference TRBV9 and TRBJ2-7, the full variable domain is DSGVTQTPKHLITATGQRVTLRCSPRSGDLSVYWYQQSLDQGLQFLIQYYNGEERAKGNILERFSAQQFPDLHSELNLSSLELGDSALYFCASSVGEGSAYEQYFGPGTRLTVT.

DNA of the CDR3: TGTGCCAGCAAACCGCGGGAGGGGCCCTACGAGCAGTACTTC. Translating gives CASKPREGPYEQYF. The rearrangement joins TRBV2 to TRBJ2-7, with 9 bases identical to TRBD2. V lost 7 bases, J lost 2 bases, and 6 bases stayed unmatched. The CDR3 is 14 amino acids. Germline CDR1 and CDR2: SNHLY and FYNNEI.

A word on this clone: Additional DNA sequences in this sample encode the identical CDR3. The CDR3 reads CASSLGGGYGYTF. As DNA, the CDR3 is TGTGCCAGCAGCTTAGGTGGTGGCTATGGCTACACCTTC. This chain links TRBV7-3 with TRBJ1-2; no clear D. The CDR3 covers 13 residues. Trimming left V 2 bases short and J 4 bases short, with 8 bases between. CDR1 is SGHTA, CDR2 FQGTGA, per germline.

A few counts support this clone. J is TRBJ2-6 and V is TRBV5-1, with D tentatively TRBD1 (6 bases). V lost 1 base, J lost 10 bases, and 12 bases lay in between. CDR1 and CDR2 from the germline V gene are SGHRS and YFSETQ. The CDR3 extends over 14 amino acids. The CDR3 region is CASSLTGSENVLTF. For the CDR3, the DNA is TGCGCCAGCAGCTTGACAGGGTCTGAGAACGTCCTGACTTTC.